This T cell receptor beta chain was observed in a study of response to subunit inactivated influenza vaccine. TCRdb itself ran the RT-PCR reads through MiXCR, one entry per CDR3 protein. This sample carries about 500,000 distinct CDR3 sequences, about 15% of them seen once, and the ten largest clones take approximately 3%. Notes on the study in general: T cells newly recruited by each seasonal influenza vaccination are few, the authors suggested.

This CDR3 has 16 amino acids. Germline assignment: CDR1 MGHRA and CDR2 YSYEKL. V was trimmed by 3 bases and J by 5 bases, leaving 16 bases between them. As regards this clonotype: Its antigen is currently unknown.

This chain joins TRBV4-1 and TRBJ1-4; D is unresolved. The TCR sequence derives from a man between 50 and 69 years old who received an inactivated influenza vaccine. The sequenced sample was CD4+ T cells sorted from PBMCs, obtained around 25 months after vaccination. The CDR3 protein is CASSQHGPGGNEKLFF. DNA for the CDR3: TGCGCCAGCAGCCAGCACGGGCCGGGAGGGAATGAAAAACTGTTTTTT.